The 18 T cell receptor beta chains below come from one sample, sequenced in a study of blood T cell repertoires in COVID-19. Clones were read by immunoSEQ multiplex PCR, and TCRdb kept only the in-frame ones, dropping some. The sample contains 80,000 to 100,000 clones, approximately 89% of which appear only once. Material for sequencing was peripheral blood. These receptors came from a man between 50 and 59 years old with acute or convalescent COVID-19.

The V and J genes are TRBV15 and TRBJ1-2; the D gene is possibly TRBD1 (6 bases). V dropped 0 bases and J dropped 2 bases, with 19 bases sitting between them. Germline CDR1 LNHNV, CDR2 YYDKDF (reference sequence). The length of the CDR3 is 18 residues. CDR3 DNA: TGTGCCACCAGCAGAGATTGGATACAGGGCCGGATAAACTATGGCTACACCTTC. It specifies CATSRDWIQGRINYGYTF.

The rearrangement uses TRBV6-1 and TRBJ2-7; D remains ambiguous. The germline CDR1 and CDR2 sequences are MNHNS and SASEGT. There are 13 residues in the CDR3. Trimming pared 1 base from V and 12 bases from J, leaving 16 bases between. CDR3 DNA sequence: TGTGCCAGCAGTGAAGTCGCTAGGCCAACTACGTACTTC. Translating it yields CASSEVARPTTYF.

The rearrangement links TRBV5-1 to TRBJ2-2; D perhaps matches TRBD1 (6 bases). CDR3 length: 14 amino acids. Per the germline V gene, CDR1 is SGHRS and CDR2 is YFSETQ. The V end lost 0 bases, the J end lost 6 bases, and 9 bases lay between the germline ends. The CDR3 loop reads CASSLVGAAGELFF. The CDR3 region has the DNA TGCGCCAGCAGCTTGGTGGGGGCTGCCGGGGAGCTGTTTTTT. Looking up the rest from reference TRBV5-1 and TRBJ2-2 gives the full variable domain: KAGVTQTPRYLIKTRGQQVTLSCSPISGHRSVSWYQQTPGQGLQFLFEYFSETQRNKGNFPGRFSGRQFSNSRSEMNVSTLELGDSALYLCASSLVGAAGELFFGEGSRLTVL.

The chain employs TRBV19 and TRBJ1-2, with D perhaps TRBD1 (6 bases). Germline V gives CDR1 LNHDA, CDR2 SQIVND (reference sequence). The CDR3 runs to 14 residues. V dropped 3 bases and J dropped 2 bases, with 10 bases sitting between them. The CDR3 loop is CASSMQDRNYGYTF. Here the CDR3 DNA reads TGTGCCAGTAGTATGCAAGACAGGAACTATGGCTACACCTTC.

The V call is TRBV6-4, the J call TRBJ2-7; D might be TRBD2 (8 bases). The CDR3 extends over 16 amino acids. CDR1 and CDR2 (germline): MRHNA, SNTAGT. The V end was cut by 0 bases, the J end by 5 bases, with 17 bases between. CDR3 protein: CASSDSRQGLVDEQYF. The CDR3 region has the DNA TGTGCCAGCAGTGACTCGCGACAGGGACTAGTTGACGAGCAGTACTTC.

The rearrangement uses TRBV6-5 and TRBJ2-7; 11 bases align to TRBD2. V shed 8 bases and J 2 bases; nucleotides not matched to a gene: 8. From germline, CDR1 is MNHEY and CDR2 SVGAGI. CDR3 length: 15 residues. Here the CDR3 reads CASRQTSGATYEQYF. CDR3 nucleotide sequence: TGTGCCAGCCGACAGACTAGCGGGGCAACCTACGAGCAGTACTTC.

This clone has just a few counts. The rearrangement uses TRBV7-9 and TRBJ2-2; TRBD2 agrees at 8 bases. Germline V gene data show CDR1 as SEHNR and CDR2 as FQNEAQ (reference sequence). The CDR3 loop spans 18 amino acids. J gave up 3 bases and V 1 base, and 10 bases lay outside the gene matches. The CDR3 spells CASSLVFWREEDTGELFF. The CDR3 nucleotides are TGTGCCAGCAGCTTAGTATTCTGGCGGGAGGAGGACACCGGGGAGCTGTTTTTT.

This CDR3 is CASSFLGGGDTEAFF. DNA for the CDR3: TGTGCCAGCAGCTTCCTGGGCGGGGGCGACACTGAAGCTTTCTTT. The V gene is TRBV11-3, the J gene TRBJ1-1, with TRBD1 as a possible D gene (6 bases). Germline V CDR1 and CDR2: SGHNT, YENEEA. CDR3 length: 15 residues. Trimming pared 3 bases from V and 3 bases from J, leaving 14 bases between. The entire variable domain, with the rest obtained from reference TRBV11-3 and TRBJ1-1, is as follows: EAGVVQSPRYKIIEKKQPVAFWCNPISGHNTLYWYLQNLGQGPELLIRYENEEAVDDSQLPKDRFSAERLKGVDSTLKIQPAELGDSAVYLCASSFLGGGDTEAFFGQGTRLTVV.

This chain links TRBV6-6 with TRBJ2-7; TRBD1 aligns across 9 bases. The CDR3 has 15 amino acids. Germline V lookup: CDR1 MNHNY, CDR2 SVGAGI (reference sequence). The ends lost 2 bases at V and 5 bases at J; junction bases unmatched: 7. CDR3 protein: CASSYVGQGIDEQYF. The CDR3 coding sequence is TGTGCCAGCAGTTACGTGGGACAGGGAATCGACGAGCAGTACTTC.

The J gene is TRBJ1-6, the V gene TRBV11-3; no clear D gene. V was shortened by 0 bases and J by 5 bases, with 8 bases between the two germline ends. Germline loops: CDR1 SGHNT, CDR2 YENEEA. The CDR3 length is 15 residues. The CDR3 here is CASSLERGNNSPLHF. The CDR3 nucleotides read TGTGCCAGCAGCTTAGAACGAGGGAATAATTCACCCCTCCACTTT.

This clone was counted a single time. The chain links TRBV5-1 to TRBJ2-1; D remains unclear. The germline V gene has CDR1 SGHRS and CDR2 YFSETQ. V gave up 0 bases and J gave up 10 bases, with 5 bases separating them. This CDR3 has 11 residues. The CDR3 coding sequence is TGCGCCAGCAGCTTGGGGAGCGAGCAGTTCTTC. Protein product: CASSLGSEQFF.

The chain employs TRBV3-1 (or the pseudogene TRBV3-2) and TRBJ2-7, with TRBD1 as a possible D gene (5 bases). The CDR3 spans 15 residues. V gave up 2 bases and J gave up 6 bases, with 17 bases separating them. The germline V gene has CDR1 LGHDT and CDR2 YNNKEL (reference sequence). The CDR3 nucleotides read TGTGCCAGCAGCCAACAGTGGGGCGCCCCGGGCGAGCAGTACTTC. Translation: CASSQQWGAPGEQYF.

The V call is TRBV9, the J call TRBJ2-7; a weak D match, TRBD2 (9 bases). Germline V lookup: CDR1 SGDLS, CDR2 YYNGEE. V shed 3 bases and J shed 4 bases, with 26 bases lying between them. The CDR3 totals 18 residues. The CDR3 DNA is TGTGCCAGCAGCGCCGGTTCAGGGGGCGTAACTAGCGGGTACGAGCAGTACTTC. Encoded protein: CASSAGSGGVTSGYEQYF.

The chain joins TRBV6-6 to TRBJ2-7, with TRBD2 identical over 12 bases. The germline gives CDR1 MNHNY, CDR2 SVGAGI (reference sequence). CDR3 length equals 14 residues. Germline trimming cut 7 bases from V and 3 bases from J; bases unmatched to any gene: 4. CDR3 nucleotides: TGTGCCAGCAACCTAGCGGGAGGGGTCTACGAGCAGTACTTC. It translates to CASNLAGGVYEQYF.

The chain recombines TRBV29-1 with TRBJ2-1, with 7 bases aligning to TRBD2. Looked up from germline, CDR1 is SQVTM and CDR2 is ANQGSEA. The CDR3 is 16 amino acids. J was trimmed by 0 bases and V by 3 bases; bases with no gene match: 8. The CDR3 bases are TGCAGCGTTGAGGGATTAGCGGGCGGCTCCTACAATGAGCAGTTCTTC. This gives the protein CSVEGLAGGSYNEQFF.

This chain connects TRBV6-5 to TRBJ2-7; 8 nucleotides align to TRBD1. Germline V gene sequence: CDR1 MNHEY, CDR2 SVGAGI. This CDR3 region has 14 residues. The V gene end was trimmed by 5 bases and the J gene end by 2 bases; junction bases not matched to a gene: 5. The CDR3 DNA follows: TGTGCCAGCAGTCCGACAGGGGCCCCCTACGAGCAGTACTTC. This sequence encodes CASSPTGAPYEQYF.

V gene TRBV27 combines with J gene TRBJ1-6; D is ambiguous. CDR3 length equals 15 residues. The ends were cut back, 3 bases at V and 10 bases at J, with 16 bases in the middle. Germline V gene data show CDR1 as MNHEY and CDR2 as SMNVEV (reference sequence). In nucleotides, the CDR3 is TGTGCCAGCAGTTTCTCCCGCGACCCCGGGTCACCCCTCCACTTT. Residues: CASSFSRDPGSPLHF.

The J gene is TRBJ1-1, the V gene TRBV5-1; TRBD1 matches at 7 bases. Trimming cost V 3 bases and J 0 bases; bases outside gene matches: 5. Germline values: CDR1 SGHRS, CDR2 YFSETQ. The CDR3 covers 15 residues. CDR3 residues: CASSSQGLVNTEAFF. CDR3 sequence (DNA): TGCGCCAGCAGCTCACAGGGGTTAGTGAACACTGAAGCTTTCTTT. Complete variable domain (other parts from reference TRBV5-1 and TRBJ1-1): KAGVTQTPRYLIKTRGQQVTLSCSPISGHRSVSWYQQTPGQGLQFLFEYFSETQRNKGNFPGRFSGRQFSNSRSEMNVSTLELGDSALYLCASSSQGLVNTEAFFGQGTRLTVV.